This is a list of T cell receptor beta chains from one sample in a study of blood T cell repertoires in COVID-19. The assay was immunoSEQ multiplex PCR, and TCRdb's table has in-frame clones only and misses some. Of around 72,000 clones in the sample, approximately 86% are singletons; the top ten hold more than 25%. The material sequenced was peripheral blood. Source of these receptors: a man aged 50-59 years with acute or convalescent COVID-19. Both conserved end residues are trimmed from each CDR3. Clone size appears in some rows only: once, few, many, or a class for an expanded clone.

V gene,J gene,clone size,CDR3 protein
TRBV11-3,TRBJ2-2,NA,ASSLAGTNTGELF
TRBV4-1,TRBJ1-1,NA,ASSHTTAMNTEAF
TRBV5-4,TRBJ2-7,NA,ASSARDRGSEQY
TRBV6-5,TRBJ2-2,NA,ASSSPAGYNTGELF
TRBV5-1,TRBJ1-1,NA,ASSLGQKNTEAF
TRBV7-8,TRBJ1-1,NA,ASSPTTGPTEAF
TRBV3-1/TRBV3-2,TRBJ2-4,NA,ASSIPGQKNIQY
TRBV3-1/TRBV3-2,TRBJ2-1,NA,ASSPGGGNSREQF
TRBV7-3,TRBJ2-7,NA,ASSSSGASYEQY
TRBV19,TRBJ2-3,NA,ASSTRDRGRTDTQY
TRBV2,TRBJ2-7,few,ASRGNSGASYEQY
TRBV19,TRBJ1-2,NA,ASNEQGPGYT
TRBV10-2,TRBJ2-3,NA,ASRWENSGGASTDTQY
TRBV19,TRBJ2-7,NA,ASSLQQGAYEQY
TRBV13,TRBJ2-7,NA,ASSPRQGHEQY
TRBV7-9,TRBJ2-7,NA,ASSLDRTSYEQY
TRBV24-1,TRBJ2-2,NA,AIVGGTGELF
TRBV5-8,TRBJ2-1,NA,ASSFDRGSYNEQF
TRBV7-9,TRBJ1-1,NA,ASRSGTYNTEAF
TRBV7-3,TRBJ2-1,NA,ASTSGGDEQF
TRBV6-5,TRBJ2-6,NA,ASTGGSDNVLT
TRBV5-1,TRBJ2-2,NA,ASSSGTYNTGELF
TRBV19,TRBJ1-2,NA,ASRQEPNYGYT
TRBV7-8,TRBJ2-6,NA,ASSWGDSGANVLT
TRBV6-1,TRBJ2-5,NA,ASSDGLADGGLETQY
TRBV18,TRBJ2-2,NA,ASSLTTSGTGNTGELF
TRBV15,TRBJ1-4,NA,ATSRDSRTGLEKLF
TRBV5-4,TRBJ2-7,NA,ASSSVSDEQY
TRBV3-1/TRBV3-2,TRBJ2-1,few,ASSGRDRGREQF
TRBV7-9,TRBJ2-5,NA,ATAASGETQY
TRBV7-3,TRBJ2-3,few,ASSSGAGNTQY
TRBV27,TRBJ2-7,NA,ASSRTGQGEYEQY
TRBV11-3,TRBJ2-2,once,ASSSRAGTGSNTGELF
TRBV18,TRBJ2-1,NA,ASSPPGGGSYNEQF
TRBV5-1,TRBJ1-2,once,ASSFNRNGYT
TRBV28,TRBJ1-5,NA,ASHGGAEQPQH
TRBV5-5,TRBJ1-5,NA,ASSPQDRGLNQPQH
TRBV5-1,TRBJ2-1,NA,ASSYRPGNEQF
TRBV7-2,TRBJ2-7,NA,ASRRGAGRYEQY
TRBV29-1,TRBJ1-2,NA,SVEGGSNVTNYGYT
TRBV6-5,TRBJ2-2,once,ASSYGASGGRGELF
TRBV11-2,TRBJ2-7,NA,ASSWGQGQLYEQY
TRBV5-8,TRBJ2-2,NA,ASSQDRGRQNTGELF
TRBV19,TRBJ1-1,many,ASSGQATEAF
TRBV9,TRBJ2-3,NA,ASKSGGASTDTQY
TRBV10-2,TRBJ2-5,NA,ANSGGAGETQY
TRBV25-1,TRBJ1-2,NA,ASSESGGTLGGYT
TRBV7-2,TRBJ1-5,NA,ASSKLQGRRQPQH
TRBV21-1,TRBJ2-3,NA,ASSKGERGGGPDTQY
TRBV25-1,TRBJ2-7,NA,ASSEYKTGSDEQY
TRBV7-7,TRBJ2-5,NA,ASSLGGDSRLGETQY
TRBV19,TRBJ1-1,NA,ASTLQGARTEAF
TRBV5-4,TRBJ2-7,NA,ASSLGTGSSYEQY
TRBV3-1/TRBV3-2,TRBJ1-2,NA,ASSQLRWGTGRANYGYT
TRBV18,TRBJ1-6,NA,ASSPPLNSPLH
TRBV4-1,TRBJ2-7,few,ASSPGTGGYEQY